This passage covers 26 T cell receptor beta chains from one sample sequenced in a study of shared clonotypes between healthy human individuals. Using immunoSEQ multiplex PCR, the repertoire was profiled, and TCRdb retains in-frame clones only, with some absent. Of a few million clones in the sample, under 95% are singletons; the top ten hold 0.3% to 0.4%. The sample comprised naive CD4+ T cells from PBMCs. The subset is: CD45RA+ positively selected. The source is a man aged 18 to 29 in good health. Some clones in this sample may be carry-over from other donors' samples.

The chain carries TRBV18 and TRBJ2-7, with a weak D call TRBD2 (6 bases). There are 14 residues in the CDR3. Germline V lookup: CDR1 KGHSH, CDR2 LQKENI. Trimming took off 5 bases at V and 2 bases at J, with 13 bases between the two ends. CDR3 DNA: TGTGCCAGCTCAAAACCGGGCGGGACCTACGAGCAGTACTTC. Translation: CASSKPGGTYEQYF. Based on the CDR3 plus reference TRBV18 and TRBJ2-7, the full variable domain is NAGVMQNPRHLVRRRGQEARLRCSPMKGHSHVYWYRQLPEEGLKFMVYLQKENIIDESGMPKERFSAEFPKEGPSILRIQQVVRGDSAAYFCASSKPGGTYEQYFGPGTRLTVT.

The chain employs TRBV5-5 and TRBJ1-1; a possible D gene is TRBD1 (6 bases). The CDR3 runs 17 residues. V lost 5 bases and J 0 bases, leaving 20 bases between the germline ends. The V gene's germline CDR1 is SGHKS and CDR2 YYEKEE (reference sequence). This chain's CDR3 is CASSYTAGTPMNTEAFF. In DNA, the CDR3 is TGTGCCAGCAGTTATACTGCCGGGACACCCATGAACACTGAAGCTTTCTTT.

This chain links TRBV7-2 with TRBJ2-4; 7 bases map to TRBD2. After removal of 5 bases from V and 1 base from J, the junction contained 14 bases not matched to a gene. The CDR3 has 18 amino acids. CDR1 and CDR2 from the germline V gene are SGHTA and FQGNSA. CDR3 sequence: CASSPTARELVAKNIQYF. The CDR3 nucleotides read TGTGCCAGCAGCCCCACCGCGCGGGAGTTGGTGGCCAAAAACATTCAGTACTTC.

This sequence joins TRBV30 and TRBJ1-5; D ambiguous. Germline CDR1 is GTSNPN and CDR2 is SVGIG (reference sequence). V was pared by 4 bases and J by 7 bases, with 11 bases between. The CDR3 has 12 amino acids. CDR3 DNA sequence: TGTGCCTGGATCTTTCCTGGCCAGCCCCAGCATTTT. Translating it yields CAWIFPGQPQHF.

The chain is built from TRBV6-1 and TRBJ2-7; the D is unclear. The V gene lost 0 bases and the J gene lost 3 bases, with 6 bases spanning the gap. Germline V gene data show CDR1 as MNHNS and CDR2 as SASEGT. CDR3 length equals 13 residues. CDR3 loop: CASSEAGLYEQYF. The CDR3, as DNA: TGTGCCAGCAGTGAAGCCGGCCTCTACGAGCAGTACTTC.

The V gene is TRBV5-5, the J gene TRBJ2-1, with 9 bases fitting TRBD2. From germline, CDR1 is SGHKS and CDR2 YYEKEE (reference sequence). Germline trimming cut 2 bases from V and 1 base from J; bases unmatched to any gene: 7. The CDR3 sequence is 17 residues long. This CDR3 is CASSFSGGTYSYNEQFF. The CDR3 bases are TGTGCCAGCAGCTTCAGCGGGGGGACATATTCCTACAATGAGCAGTTCTTC.

V usage is TRBV7-2 and J usage is TRBJ2-5, with 8 bases lining up with TRBD2. Germline trimming cut 2 bases from V and 1 base from J; bases unmatched to any gene: 6. This CDR3 region has 16 residues. Germline loops: CDR1 SGHTA, CDR2 FQGNSA. This chain's CDR3 is CASSLLAGPTQETQYF. The CDR3 coding sequence is TGTGCCAGCAGCTTACTAGCGGGCCCGACCCAAGAGACCCAGTACTTC. The complete variable domain, with remaining parts taken from reference TRBV7-2 and TRBJ2-5, reads GAGVSQSPSNKVTEKGKDVELRCDPISGHTALYWYRQSLGQGLEFLIYFQGNSAPDKSGLPSDRFSAERTGGSVSTLTIQRTQQEDSAVYLCASSLLAGPTQETQYFGPGTRLLVL.

The chain couples TRBV27 to TRBJ1-2; D is undetermined. The CDR3 sequence is 14 residues long. Trimming cost V 2 bases and J 8 bases, with 15 bases left between them. From germline, CDR1 is MNHEY and CDR2 SMNVEV (reference sequence). DNA of the CDR3: TGTGCCAGCAGTTTAAGGCGGGGAGCTGACGGCTACACCTTC. This codes for CASSLRRGADGYTF.

This clone showed up just once. The CDR3 DNA is TGTGCCAGCGCCGGGGCATACACAGATACGCAGTATTTT. This encodes CASAGAYTDTQYF. The chain joins TRBV7-7 to TRBJ2-3; perhaps D is TRBD1 or TRBD2 (5 bases each). Germline V lookup: CDR1 SSHAT, CDR2 FNYEAQ (reference sequence). This CDR3 is built from 13 residues. Trimming took off 8 bases at V and 2 bases at J, with 11 bases between the two ends.

The V gene is TRBV5-4, the J gene TRBJ2-7; 7 bases agree with TRBD1. The germline gives CDR1 SGHNT, CDR2 YYREEE (reference sequence). V dropped 4 bases and J dropped 6; count of bases not matched to a gene: 19. The CDR3 is 17 amino acids. The CDR3 DNA is TGTGCCAGCAGCCCAATATATCTGACAGGGATAACGGTCGAGCAGTACTTC. Protein product: CASSPIYLTGITVEQYF.

The chain links TRBV28 to TRBJ2-7, with TRBD2 matching over 11 bases. The CDR3 is made up of 15 amino acids. CDR1 and CDR2 (germline): MDHEN, SYDVKM. The V and J ends lost 5 bases and 4 bases, in that order; junction bases with no gene match: 7. The CDR3 region has the DNA TGTGCCAGCAGTGCCCTAGCGGGAGGTCTATACGAGCAGTACTTC. Translation gives CASSALAGGLYEQYF.

The rearrangement uses TRBV27 and TRBJ2-1; D may be TRBD2 (5 bases). The CDR3 is made up of 14 amino acids. V lost 5 bases and J lost 5, with 13 bases in between. In germline, CDR1 is MNHEY, CDR2 SMNVEV (reference sequence). The CDR3 protein is CASSRLGRDNEQFF. The CDR3 bases are TGTGCCAGCAGTCGCCTCGGGCGGGACAATGAGCAGTTCTTC.

The chain combines TRBV5-1 with TRBJ2-3; D tentatively fits TRBD1 or TRBD2 (5 bases each). The germline gives CDR1 SGHRS, CDR2 YFSETQ. The CDR3 is made up of 15 amino acids. V was cut by 4 bases and J by 1 base, with 13 bases left in between. The CDR3 DNA is TGCGCCAGCAGCCCGGTGGGGGAGCGCACAGATACGCAGTATTTT. Translated: CASSPVGERTDTQYF.

CDR3 DNA: TGTGCCACCAGACCCCCGGGAATATCTAGTCACGAGCAGTACTTC. Residues: CATRPPGISSHEQYF. J is TRBJ2-7 and V is TRBV19; TRBD2 might be the D (5 bases). The germline V gene has CDR1 LNHDA and CDR2 SQIVND (reference sequence). CDR3 size: 15 residues. Trimming took off 10 bases at V and 5 bases at J, with 24 bases between the two ends.

This clone is a singleton in its sample. This CDR3 is also generated by other DNA sequences in the sample. The chain recombines TRBV29-1 with TRBJ2-3; D remains unclear. V gave up 3 bases and J gave up 3 bases, with 7 bases separating them. CDR1 is SQVTM, CDR2 ANQGSEA, per germline. This CDR3 contains 12 residues. CDR3 DNA sequence: TGCAGCGTTGACCCTGGGACAGATACGCAGTATTTT. Amino acids: CSVDPGTDTQYF.

This chain connects TRBV5-1 to TRBJ2-7, with TRBD2 matching over 9 bases. From germline, CDR1 is SGHRS and CDR2 YFSETQ. The CDR3 spans 17 residues. Trimming cost V 4 bases and J 3 bases; bases outside gene matches: 14. This CDR3 reads CASSLGTSRRPIYEQYF. The CDR3 region has the DNA TGCGCCAGCAGCCTAGGGACTAGCCGGAGGCCGATCTACGAGCAGTACTTC.

This chain uses TRBV28 with TRBJ2-2; D call uncertain. V shed 8 bases and J shed 0 bases, with 10 bases lying between them. CDR3 size: 14 residues. Per germline, CDR1 MDHEN and CDR2 SYDVKM. This CDR3 reads CASLDGPNTGELFF. CDR3 in DNA: TGTGCCAGCCTGGATGGGCCGAACACCGGGGAGCTGTTTTTT.

This clone has only one observation. The rearrangement joins TRBV11-3 to TRBJ2-7, with D perhaps TRBD1 (5 bases). Looked up from germline, CDR1 is SGHNT and CDR2 is YENEEA. The CDR3 is made up of 14 amino acids. Trimming removed 5 bases at V and 2 bases at J, with 13 bases between. The CDR3 sequence is CASSPSGQTYEQYF. CDR3 bases: TGTGCCAGCAGCCCTAGTGGACAAACCTACGAGCAGTACTTC. Full variable domain (rest looked up from reference TRBV11-3 and TRBJ2-7): EAGVVQSPRYKIIEKKQPVAFWCNPISGHNTLYWYLQNLGQGPELLIRYENEEAVDDSQLPKDRFSAERLKGVDSTLKIQPAELGDSAVYLCASSPSGQTYEQYFGPGTRLTVT.

This sequence joins TRBV20-1 and TRBJ1-1; D is unclear. This CDR3 is built from 11 residues. Germline V gene lookup returns CDR1 DFQATT and CDR2 SNEGSKA (reference sequence). V lost 5 bases and J lost 8, with 12 bases in between. CDR3 sequence reads: CSAAHPREAFF. CDR3 nucleotide sequence: TGCAGTGCTGCCCACCCGCGGGAAGCTTTCTTT.

V gene TRBV11-1 combines with J gene TRBJ2-1, with 9 bases lining up with TRBD2. The CDR3 extends over 16 amino acids. Looked up from germline, CDR1 is SGHAT and CDR2 is FQDESV (reference sequence). Trimming at V came to 1 base and at J to 4 bases, leaving 5 bases not matched to a gene. This CDR3 reads CASSLGRGRGYNEQFF. The CDR3 DNA is TGTGCCAGCAGCTTAGGGCGCGGGAGGGGTTACAATGAGCAGTTCTTC.

The CDR3 DNA reads as TGTGCCAGCAGACCCGCCCCGCCAAACTATGGCTACACCTTC. It yields the protein CASRPAPPNYGYTF. V is TRBV28 and J is TRBJ1-2; unclear D gene. The V gene lost 6 bases and the J gene lost 2 bases, with 13 bases spanning the gap. The CDR3 covers 14 residues. The germline gives CDR1 MDHEN, CDR2 SYDVKM.

The chain links TRBV29-1 to TRBJ2-5; a possible D gene is TRBD1 (5 bases). This CDR3 contains 14 residues. The germline V gene encodes CDR1 SQVTM and CDR2 ANQGSEA. Between the trimmed V and J ends, which lost 3 bases and 5 bases, there was a span of 16 bases. Written as DNA, the CDR3 is TGCAGCGTTGAGGGGCCCGCGGTGGGGGAGACCCAGTACTTC. Protein sequence: CSVEGPAVGETQYF.

Worth noting for this clone: Other DNA sequences in this specimen translate into the identical CDR3. This chain connects TRBV6-5 to TRBJ2-7; 9 nucleotides agree with TRBD1. CDR1 is MNHEY and CDR2 is SVGAGI in the germline V gene. V lost 1 base to trimming and J lost 6 bases; unmatched junction nucleotides: 4. The CDR3 is made up of 14 amino acids. DNA of the CDR3: TGTGCCAGCAGTTACTTAGGGACAGGGAGCGAGCAGTACTTC. Encoded protein: CASSYLGTGSEQYF.

A word on this clone: Other DNA sequences within the sample encode an identical CDR3. J is TRBJ1-1 and V is TRBV18; 7 bases are a match to TRBD1. The CDR3 covers 14 residues. The germline V gene has CDR1 KGHSH and CDR2 LQKENI. J lost 3 bases, V lost 3 bases, and 4 bases had no gene match. The CDR3 DNA reads as TGTGCCAGCTCACCGGCAGGGGGGGACACTGAAGCTTTCTTT. Translated, it gives CASSPAGGDTEAFF.

The chain links TRBV27 to TRBJ2-1; TRBD2 might be the D (6 bases). Trimming took off 4 bases at V and 4 bases at J, with 14 bases between the two ends. CDR3 length: 15 amino acids. Germline V gene lookup returns CDR1 MNHEY and CDR2 SMNVEV (reference sequence). The CDR3 region has the DNA TGTGCCAGCAGTTGGCCGGGACTCGGATACAATGAGCAGTTCTTC. Translating it yields CASSWPGLGYNEQFF.

The chain has TRBV5-3 and TRBJ2-7; TRBD1 is a possible D gene (5 bases). TRBV5-3 is an open reading frame whose function is uncertain. This CDR3 has 14 amino acids. V was pared by 1 base and J by 0 bases, with 8 bases between. CDR3 loop: CARSLKQGSYEQYF. CDR3 DNA: TGTGCCAGAAGCTTGAAGCAGGGCTCCTACGAGCAGTACTTC.